The present T cell receptor beta chain was sequenced within a study of cytomegalovirus exposure and HLA in healthy donors listed by TCRdb under 2017. A note on the overall study: An earlier analysis of 587 of the donors reported 250 to 300 Gb of sequence data and some 110 million unique TCR beta sequences obtained from around 180 million T cells. Among 300 to 450 genotyped donors of the cohort, an average of roughly 240,000 unique TCR beta nucleotide sequences were sequenced per donor, about a sixth of them non-productive. Four or five DR-DQ haplotypes were treated as single units for association and clustering because of strong linkage in the cohort. Rather than using new phenotypic data, the later analysis identified candidate immune exposures from TCR beta sequences and from how often those sequences occurred across donors. An early release covering about 600 HLA-typed donors comprised about 300 gigabases of sequencing data and roughly 86 million unique TCR sequences. HLA typing included class I and class II loci at four-digit resolution. Along with the roughly 700-subject first cohort, a separate validation cohort of over 90 different subjects was used. An earlier analysis of a few hundred of the donors applied high-throughput TCR beta sequencing to assess whether each TCR beta V gene segment acted as functional or pseudogenic. Genome-wide SNP genotypes for about three fifths of the roughly 670 donors were used in a later genetic analysis, which treated that subset as a discovery cohort. Donor age, sex, ethnicity and CMV serostatus were compiled together with the repertoire data. The study profiled the T cell repertoires of around 700 subjects by immunosequencing and related them to cytomegalovirus serostatus. The number of donors typed differed by locus, with roughly 620-630 for A, B, C, DRB1 and DQB1, around 560 for DQA1, 606 for DPA1, and 472 for DPB1. In a later analysis, previously published TCR beta repertoires from 670 or so donors were re-analyzed and high-resolution HLA genotyping was added so that TCR occurrence patterns could be studied. All discovery cohort repertoires had been generated on a single sequencing platform. Of the 350 to 450 genotyped donors, approximately 82% fell in the genetic ancestry cluster associated with self-reported Caucasian donors. To predict cytomegalovirus infection status, the study brought together high-throughput TCR immunosequencing, statistical association of individual TCRs with disease status, and machine learning. The study aimed to test whether cataloging public T cell receptors could reveal signatures of past pathogen exposure. The research as a whole found: In both the original and validation cohorts, the classifier was reported to diagnose cytomegalovirus status with high specificity and sensitivity. Only TCR beta chains were sequenced in this cohort, and the absence of alpha or paired-chain data limited detectable features. Broadly in line with IMGT annotations, most TCR beta V segments showed up in productive rearrangements about 87% or about 30% of the time in an earlier analysis of a few hundred of the donors. In a later genetic analysis, a missense DCLRE1C variant was associated with V-gene and J-gene trimming of TCR beta chains, and the association was replicated in an independent cohort. Most TCR sequences were observed very rarely across donors, whereas some public TCRs were present in many individuals. The authors suggested that the approach could potentially be extended to other disease states and immunological phenotypes. A further reported finding was that TCR beta sequences accurately predicted the HLA-A and HLA-B alleles for most subjects in the first cohort. Strong co-occurrence of HLA alleles, especially DR and DQ, made assigning TCR associations to individual alleles difficult. Some IMGT-functional V segments, including TRBV6-2 and TRBV6-3, could not be told apart with the 87-base-pair reads, so those segments were excluded. In vitro tests confirmed that a few of the cytomegalovirus-associated TCR beta chains recognize cytomegalovirus antigens. The study listed approximately 150 TCR beta chains as associated with cytomegalovirus. CMV serostatus was the only immune exposure information available for the cohort. Roughly uniform sequencing depth across donors was assumed in presence/absence analyses, although this assumption may not hold. According to a later genetic analysis, donors in an Asian-associated ancestry cluster had fewer N-insertions in productive TCRs than the approximately 670-donor mean. Because some donors lacked HLA typing at each locus, the association tests relied only on the typed subset. The sequencing pipeline was judged likely to have produced a cluster of highly shared sequence variants as a technical artifact. The earlier analysis of almost 600 of the donors excluded roughly 16 rarely observed V segments, including chromosome 9 orphons, because counts were too low. According to a later analysis, most CMV-associated TCR beta chains appeared to be HLA-restricted, and the HLA associations seemed to be driven largely by CMV exposure. In a later analysis, 16,951 TCR beta sequences were associated with specific HLA alleles at a false discovery rate of 0.05. According to a later analysis, TCR association rates differed among HLA loci, with DRB1 alleles showing the most associated TCRs and HLA-C alleles showing the fewest. According to a later analysis, parvovirus B19, influenza, CMV and Epstein-Barr virus appeared linked to several top co-occurrence clusters. In a later analysis, HLA-associated TCR beta chains showed more clonal expansion and lower generation probabilities than non-associated chains that were equally common. Correlated functional status among segregating V segments might be attributable to linkage disequilibrium, but an unknown experimental factor could not be ruled out.

Turning to this clone: No antigen is known for it. The record has no base qualities; no much larger clone is one base away.

The CDR3 sequence holds 15 residues, the cysteine and phenylalanine included. The kept DNA is CDR3 alone, 45 bases in frame from the first base. For CDR1 and CDR2, the germline V gene lists SGHTA and FQGNSA. Trimming at the junction amounts to 5 bases on V and 0 bases on J, and the germline ends lie 14 bases apart. The library was obtained by the immunoSEQ multiplex PCR assay. A mixture of 60 forward primers for TCR Vbeta segments and 13 reverse primers for TCR Jbeta segments was used in the multiplex PCR. The CDR3 region of rearranged TCR beta genes was amplified from genomic DNA with a multiplex PCR assay. Amplified TCR beta libraries were sequenced as 87-base-pair reads on the Illumina HiSeq System. The original pipeline was this. Across the 500 to 700 repertoires, a later analysis counted roughly 84 million unique TCR beta chains, about 10 million of which were shared by at least two donors. Raw reads were error-corrected and collapsed into unique sequences with a nearest-neighbor algorithm that merged closely related sequences to remove PCR and sequencing errors. V, D and J gene segments were assigned by aligning CDR3 sequences to IMGT reference sequences. For a sequence to be retained, a match of at least six nucleotides was required to both a V gene segment and a J gene segment. Rearrangements were called productive when the CDR3 lacked stop codons and stayed in frame with V and J; all others were non-productive. CDR3 was defined according to IMGT convention as the region running from the second conserved V-encoded cysteine to the conserved J-encoded phenylalanine. Sequences without an unambiguous match to a single V gene segment were excluded from the earlier analysis of 500 to 700 of the donors. An earlier analysis of approximately 590 of the donors classified V segments as functional when productive rearrangements were above 56.7% and as segregating when the standard deviation between donors was above 5%. To diagnose cytomegalovirus status from the catalog of TCR beta chain sequences, a statistical classification framework was built. In a later analysis, V and J genes were assigned by comparing TCR nucleotide sequences against IMGT/GENE-DB human TR gene sequences. A later analysis assigned CDR3 sequences and most-parsimonious VDJ recombination scenarios with the TCRdist pipeline. In a later analysis, each TCR beta chain was defined by its CDR3 amino acid sequence together with its V-gene family, and reads lacking a unique V-gene family were excluded. As a way to deal with suspected cross-contamination and a sequencing artifact, a later analysis dropped approximately 570 nucleotide sequences that were highly shared and had low generation probability. In a later analysis, a clonal expansion index was calculated for each public chain from normalized within-repertoire ranks of inferred template counts. Generation probabilities in a later analysis came from a VDJ recombination model fitted to out-of-frame rearrangements, and those results were checked against IGoR. In a later analysis, TCR-TCR, TCR-HLA and TCR-CMV co-occurrence was scored with hypergeometric tests, and a repertoire-size bias correction was applied to TCR pairs. To estimate false discovery rates, a later analysis permuted the HLA or CMV assignments 20 times. In a later analysis, co-occurring TCRs were grouped using DBSCAN, with TCRdist sequence similarity added in when clustering inside HLA-allele-positive subsets. Repertoires with fewer than 30,000 or more than 120,000 public chains, plus five repertoires with anomalous nucleotide sharing, were excluded from co-occurrence clustering. This immuneACCESS table, as held by TCRdb, lists in-frame sequences with V and J called but not all clones. Of the missing ones, under half trace to an unresolved V gene in checked studies; the others have no known cause. From that table come the V and J calls and clone size; the DNA was used to work out D and trimming. For this sample there are 55,000 to 80,000 clones; 75% appear just once. The top ten constitute around 25% of the sample.

The cohort comprised 666 healthy bone marrow donors. At the time of sampling, all cohort members were nominally healthy, though unrecorded immune exposures were likely present. The donor tested CMV seropositive, placing the donor among the roughly 270 seropositive members of the cohort. A peripheral blood sample was collected from each donor, and TCR beta sequencing was performed on peripheral blood mononuclear cells. Genomic DNA extraction from the blood cell samples was performed with the Qiagen DNeasy Blood Extraction Kit. This receptor was obtained from a woman aged 40 to 50 in good health and CMV-seropositive. Input material: PBMCs. In this chain, TRBV7-2 is recombined with TRBJ2-7, with a weak D call of TRBD1 (6 bases match). The nucleotide sequence is TGTGCCAGCAGCCCGCGAGACAGGCCCTCCTACGAGCAGTACTTC. Its protein is CASSPRDRPSYEQYF. The reference TRBV7-2 and TRBJ2-7 proteins fill in what lies around the CDR3, so the full variable domain reads GAGVSQSPSNKVTEKGKDVELRCDPISGHTALYWYRQSLGQGLEFLIYFQGNSAPDKSGLPSDRFSAERTGGSVSTLTIQRTQQEDSAVYLCASSPRDRPSYEQYFGPGTRLTVT.